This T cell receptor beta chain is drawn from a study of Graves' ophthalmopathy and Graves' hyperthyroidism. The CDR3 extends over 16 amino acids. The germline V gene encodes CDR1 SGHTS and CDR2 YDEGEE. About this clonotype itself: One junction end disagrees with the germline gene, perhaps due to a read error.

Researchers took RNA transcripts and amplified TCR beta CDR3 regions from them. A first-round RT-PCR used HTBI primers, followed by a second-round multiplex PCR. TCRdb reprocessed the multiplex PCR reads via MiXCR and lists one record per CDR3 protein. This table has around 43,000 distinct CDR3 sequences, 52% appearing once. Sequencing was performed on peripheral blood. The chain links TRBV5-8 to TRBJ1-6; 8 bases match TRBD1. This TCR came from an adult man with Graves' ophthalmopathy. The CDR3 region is CASSQERTGWDSPLHF. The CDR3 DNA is TGCGCCAGCAGCCAAGAGCGGACAGGGTGGGATTCACCCCTCCACTTT.